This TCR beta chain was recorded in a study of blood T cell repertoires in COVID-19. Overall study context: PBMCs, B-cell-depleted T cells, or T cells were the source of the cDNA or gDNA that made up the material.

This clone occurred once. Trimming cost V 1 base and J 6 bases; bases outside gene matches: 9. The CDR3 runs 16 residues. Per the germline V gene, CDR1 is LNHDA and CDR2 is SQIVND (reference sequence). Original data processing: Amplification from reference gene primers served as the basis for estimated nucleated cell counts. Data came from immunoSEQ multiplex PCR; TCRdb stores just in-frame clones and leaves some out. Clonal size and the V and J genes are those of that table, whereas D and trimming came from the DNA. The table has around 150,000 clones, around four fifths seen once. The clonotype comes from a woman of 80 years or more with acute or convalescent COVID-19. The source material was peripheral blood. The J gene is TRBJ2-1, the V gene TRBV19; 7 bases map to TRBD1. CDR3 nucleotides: TGTGCCAGTAGTATAGTGTCAGGGGGTGGTTTCAATGAGCAGTTCTTC. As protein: CASSIVSGGGFNEQFF. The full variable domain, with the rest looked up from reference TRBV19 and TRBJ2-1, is DGGITQSPKYLFRKEGQNVTLSCEQNLNHDAMYWYRQDPGQGLRLIYYSQIVNDFQKGDIAEGYSVSREKKESFPLTVTSAQKNPTAFYLCASSIVSGGGFNEQFFGPGTRLTVL.